The 15 T cell receptor beta chains presented below share a single source sample, sequenced in a study of blood T cells in healthy people across ages. Together with a sample-barcoded 5' primer, a J-beta primer mix was included in a second PCR lasting about 6 to 11 cycles. MiXCR was run by TCRdb on the 5' RACE reads, yielding one entry per CDR3 protein. Among about 780,000 distinct CDR3 sequences listed, 35% to 50% were seen once. Sequencing used blood. These receptors were collected from a man older than 75 in good health.

This clonotype has only a few counts. The chain has TRBV10-3 and TRBJ2-3; a possible D gene is TRBD2 (5 bases). The germline gives CDR1 ENHRY, CDR2 SYGVKD. This CDR3 has 14 residues. Trimming took off 10 bases at V and 0 bases at J, with 14 bases between the two ends. This CDR3 is CATTLASSTDTQYF. The CDR3 DNA follows: TGTGCCACCACTCTAGCATCTAGCACAGATACGCAGTATTTT.

The chain carries TRBV20-1 and TRBJ2-2; 9 bases align to TRBD2. Germline lookup yields CDR1 DFQATT and CDR2 SNEGSKA (reference sequence). The CDR3 contains 16 residues. Trimming cost V 3 bases and J 0 bases; bases outside gene matches: 5. CDR3 sequence reads: CSASWSGRPNTGELFF. The CDR3 DNA is TGCAGTGCTAGTTGGAGCGGGAGGCCGAACACCGGGGAGCTGTTTTTT.

To note about this clonotype: One base away lies a much larger clone, so this may be a sequencing read error. The rearrangement links TRBV29-1 to TRBJ2-1, with TRBD2 identical over 7 bases. This CDR3 spans 13 amino acids. Germline V CDR1 and CDR2: SQVTM, ANQGSEA. In nucleotides, the CDR3 is TGCAGCGTAGCGGGACTGGGCTACACTGAGCAGTTCTTC. This sequence encodes CSVAGLGYTEQFF.

This clonotype was counted between two and nine times. The V call is TRBV12-3 or TRBV12-4, the J call TRBJ2-1; no clear D. V was cut by 6 bases and J by 5 bases, with 17 bases left in between. The CDR3 loop spans 15 amino acids. CDR3: CASRGPTTIHNEQFF. The CDR3 DNA reads as TGTGCCAGCAGAGGACCTACAACGATCCACAATGAGCAGTTCTTC.

This rearrangement joins TRBV5-1 to TRBJ2-7; TRBD2 might be the D (6 bases). The germline gives CDR1 SGHRS, CDR2 YFSETQ. Trimming left V 9 bases short and J 2 bases short, with 15 bases between. The CDR3 length is 13 residues. The CDR3 region is CANEGREPYEQYF. The CDR3 DNA sequence: TGCGCCAACGAGGGACGGGAGCCCTACGAGCAGTACTTC.

The table lists this clonotype with many counts. This chain uses TRBV12-3 or TRBV12-4 with TRBJ2-7, with D perhaps given as TRBD1 or TRBD2 (6 bases each). Trimming cost V 3 bases and J 4 bases, with 16 bases left between them. The CDR3 covers 15 residues. CDR3 in DNA: TGTGCCAGCAGTTTGACAGGAGGGGAAGGATACGAGCAGTACTTC. This codes for CASSLTGGEGYEQYF.

J is TRBJ2-5 and V is TRBV29-1, with D maybe TRBD1 (5 bases). Germline CDR1 and CDR2: SQVTM and ANQGSEA. Between the trimmed V and J ends, which lost 5 bases and 0 bases, there was a span of 10 bases. This CDR3 contains 13 residues. The CDR3 protein is CSVTTAYQETQYF. The DNA for the CDR3 is TGCAGCGTTACGACAGCCTACCAAGAGACCCAGTACTTC.

As to this clonotype: A much larger clone lies a single base off, so this may be a read error. The rearrangement links TRBV20-1 to TRBJ1-2, with D possibly TRBD1 on 5 matching bases. CDR1 and CDR2 from the germline V gene are DFQATT and SNEGSKA (reference sequence). The CDR3 has 12 amino acids. The CDR3 here is CSARDGYYGHTF. The CDR3 DNA follows: TGCAGTGCTCGGGACGGTTACTATGGCCACACCTTC.

The chain uses TRBV27 and TRBJ1-3; 11 nucleotides line up with TRBD1. The CDR3 length is 17 residues. The junction had 8 bases not matched to a gene; V was cut back by 4 bases and J by 3 bases. CDR1 is MNHEY, CDR2 SMNVEV, per germline (reference sequence). CDR3 protein: CASSSLRDRGFGNTIYF. The CDR3 DNA is TGTGCCAGCAGTTCATTAAGGGACAGGGGGTTTGGAAACACCATATATTTT.

This chain uses TRBV29-1 with TRBJ2-1, with 8 nucleotides matching TRBD2. CDR1 SQVTM and CDR2 ANQGSEA come from the germline V gene. This CDR3 has 13 amino acids. The junction had 6 bases not matched to a gene; V was cut back by 3 bases and J by 8 bases. This chain's CDR3 is CSVDSSGSDEQFF. The DNA of the CDR3 is TGCAGCGTTGACTCCAGCGGGAGCGATGAGCAGTTCTTC.

Regarding this clonotype: A much larger clonotype is one base distant, so this may be a read error. This chain connects TRBV6-1 to TRBJ2-5; D not certain. The J call may be mistaken, given a closer DNA end match to TRBJ2-7. The length of the CDR3 is 15 residues. CDR1 and CDR2 from the germline V gene are MNHNS and SASEGT. Here the CDR3 reads CVSSEAMGSFYEQYF. The CDR3 bases are TGTGTCAGCAGTGAAGCGATGGGCAGCTTCTACGAGCAGTACTTC.

In DNA, the CDR3 is TGCAGTGCTAGGGGGACAGACCCTAGCGACCCCTACGAGCAGTACTTC. Encoded protein: CSARGTDPSDPYEQYF. The chain employs TRBV20-1 and TRBJ2-5; perhaps TRBD1 as D (7 bases). The DNA end favors TRBJ2-7, so the J call may be wrong. The CDR3 runs to 16 residues. CDR1 and CDR2 from the germline V gene are DFQATT and SNEGSKA (reference sequence).

On this clonotype itself: A much larger clone sits a single nucleotide away, making a read error possible. This chain joins TRBV5-1 and TRBJ2-3; 7 positions match TRBD2. CDR1 and CDR2 (germline): SGHRS, YFSETQ. This CDR3 spans 17 amino acids. CDR3 bases: TGCGCCAGCAGCTTGTATGCGGGAGATAGGTTGACAGAGACGCAGTATTTT. Protein product: CASSLYAGDRLTETQYF.

The V gene is TRBV20-1, the J gene TRBJ1-2; TRBD1 matches 9 bases. Germline CDR1 DFQATT, CDR2 SNEGSKA (reference sequence). V shed 1 base, J shed 7 bases, and the junction held 16 bases outside the gene matches. The CDR3 has 17 amino acids. The DNA for the CDR3 is TGCAGTGCTAGAGGCGGGGGACAGGGAGAGTTTTACTTTGGCTACACCTTC. This translates into CSARGGGQGEFYFGYTF.

Worth noting for this clonotype: A clone one base away is much larger, so this may be a read error. The chain couples TRBV20-1 to TRBJ2-3, with TRBD2 identical over 13 bases. CDR1 is DFQATT and CDR2 is SNEGSKA in the germline V gene (reference sequence). The length of the CDR3 is 15 residues. As DNA, the CDR3 is TGCAGGGCTCCTAGGACTAGCGGGAGTGCAGATACGCAGTATTTT. Translation: CRAPRTSGSADTQYF.